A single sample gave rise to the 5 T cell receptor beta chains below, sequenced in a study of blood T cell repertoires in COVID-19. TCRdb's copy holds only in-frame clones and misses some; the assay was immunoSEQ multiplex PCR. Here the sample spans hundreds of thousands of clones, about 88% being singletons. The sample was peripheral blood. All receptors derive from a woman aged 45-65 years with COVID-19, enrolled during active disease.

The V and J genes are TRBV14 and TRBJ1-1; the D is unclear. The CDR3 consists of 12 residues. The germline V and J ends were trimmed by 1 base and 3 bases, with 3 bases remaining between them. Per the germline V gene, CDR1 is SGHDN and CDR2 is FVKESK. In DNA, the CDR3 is TGTGCCAGCAGCCAAGGAGACACTGAAGCTTTCTTT. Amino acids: CASSQGDTEAFF.

As DNA, the CDR3 is TGTGCCAGTAGTATAGGGCTAGAAAGCACAGATACGCAGTATTTT. Protein: CASSIGLESTDTQYF. V is TRBV19 and J is TRBJ2-3, with unresolved D. The CDR3 consists of 15 residues. Germline values: CDR1 LNHDA, CDR2 SQIVND (reference sequence). The V gene lost 1 base and the J gene lost 0 bases, with 8 bases spanning the gap. The full variable domain, in which reference TRBV19 and TRBJ2-3 provide the parts outside the CDR3, is DGGITQSPKYLFRKEGQNVTLSCEQNLNHDAMYWYRQDPGQGLRLIYYSQIVNDFQKGDIAEGYSVSREKKESFPLTVTSAQKNPTAFYLCASSIGLESTDTQYFGPGTRLTVL.

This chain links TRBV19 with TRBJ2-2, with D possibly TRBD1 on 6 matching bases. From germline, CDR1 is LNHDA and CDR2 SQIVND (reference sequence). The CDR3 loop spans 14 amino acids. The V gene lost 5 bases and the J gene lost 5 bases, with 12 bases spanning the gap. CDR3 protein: CASSRVDRTGELFF. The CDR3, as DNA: TGTGCCAGTAGTCGAGTGGACAGAACCGGGGAGCTGTTTTTT. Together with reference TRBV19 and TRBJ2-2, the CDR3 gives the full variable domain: DGGITQSPKYLFRKEGQNVTLSCEQNLNHDAMYWYRQDPGQGLRLIYYSQIVNDFQKGDIAEGYSVSREKKESFPLTVTSAQKNPTAFYLCASSRVDRTGELFFGEGSRLTVL.

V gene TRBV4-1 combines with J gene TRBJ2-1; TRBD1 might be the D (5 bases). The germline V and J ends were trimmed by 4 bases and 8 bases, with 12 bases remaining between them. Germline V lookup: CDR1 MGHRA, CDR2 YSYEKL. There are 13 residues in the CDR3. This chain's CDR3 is CASSPAPGHEQFF. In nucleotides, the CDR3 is TGCGCCAGCAGCCCCGCCCCAGGGCATGAGCAGTTCTTC.

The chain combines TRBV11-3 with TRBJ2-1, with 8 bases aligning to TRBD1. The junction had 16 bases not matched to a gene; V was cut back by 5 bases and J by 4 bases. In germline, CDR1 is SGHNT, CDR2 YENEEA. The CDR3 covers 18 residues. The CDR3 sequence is CASSPGQGHGRLYNEQFF. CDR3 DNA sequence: TGTGCCAGCAGCCCTGGACAGGGCCACGGACGACTATACAATGAGCAGTTCTTC.